This T cell receptor (beta chain) was found in a study of cytomegalovirus exposure and HLA in healthy donors. A multiplex PCR was run with 60 Vbeta primers and 13 Jbeta primers. Profiling relied on immunoSEQ multiplex PCR, and the TCRdb table lists in-frame clones only, not all of them. This sample carries approximately 74,000 clones, about 82% of them seen once, and the ten largest clones take over 2.5%. The CDR3 covers 15 residues. The trim removed 0 bases at V and 7 bases at J, leaving 4 bases unmatched. Per germline, CDR1 SGHKS and CDR2 YYEKEE (reference sequence). The sequencing input was PBMCs. This receptor was taken from a woman aged 25 to 39 in good health and CMV-seronegative. The rearrangement uses TRBV5-5 and TRBJ2-1; 10 bases align to TRBD2. CDR3 nucleotide sequence: TGTGCCAGCAGCTTGGAACTAGCGGGGTGGAATGAGCAGTTCTTC. Amino acids: CASSLELAGWNEQFF. Filled out from reference TRBV5-5 and TRBJ2-1, the complete variable domain reads DAGVTQSPTHLIKTRGQQVTLRCSPISGHKSVSWYQQVLGQGPQFIFQYYEKEERGRGNFPDRFSARQFPNYSSELNVNALLLGDSALYLCASSLELAGWNEQFFGPGTRLTVL.